These 17 T cell receptor beta chains were all obtained from the same sample, sequenced in a study of blood T cell repertoires in COVID-19. Libraries were prepared by immunoSEQ multiplex PCR; TCRdb keeps only in-frame clonotypes and omits some of them. This table has approximately 200,000 clones, roughly 82% appearing once. Sequencing input: PBMCs or T cells enriched from blood (not recorded which). The source is a man between 40 and 49 years old who had recovered from COVID-19.

The chain carries TRBV23-1 and TRBJ1-6; D perhaps matches TRBD1 (5 bases). TRBV23-1 counts as an open reading frame of uncertain function. The CDR3 is 17 amino acids. V lost 8 bases and J 7 bases, leaving 24 bases between the germline ends. CDR3 loop: CASPSRRGFRGNSPLHF. For the CDR3, the DNA is TGCGCCAGCCCTTCTCGGAGGGGCTTCCGGGGCAATTCACCCCTCCACTTT.

The chain couples TRBV18 to TRBJ2-2; perhaps TRBD2 as D (5 bases). Germline values: CDR1 KGHSH, CDR2 LQKENI. The CDR3 is 14 residues long. V gave up 3 bases and J gave up 5 bases, with 10 bases separating them. This CDR3 is CASSPRELTGELFF. CDR3 DNA: TGTGCCAGCTCACCCCGGGAACTGACCGGGGAGCTGTTTTTT.

The chain recombines TRBV6-1 with TRBJ1-2; no reliable D call. Germline CDR1 and CDR2: MNHNS and SASEGT. The CDR3 is 15 residues long. V gave up 0 bases and J gave up 9 bases, with 17 bases separating them. As DNA, the CDR3 is TGTGCCAGCAGTGAAGCGGCGGGGAGGGCTAGGAGCTACACCTTC. It translates to CASSEAAGRARSYTF.

This chain joins TRBV7-2 and TRBJ1-4, with 10 nucleotides matching TRBD1. V gave up 6 bases and J gave up 5 bases; unmatched junction bases: 3. The length of the CDR3 is 14 residues. Germline lookup yields CDR1 SGHTA and CDR2 FQGNSA. CDR3 loop: CASRGGQGNEKLFF. The CDR3 DNA reads as TGTGCCAGCAGAGGGGGACAGGGGAATGAAAAACTGTTTTTT.

The chain combines TRBV7-3 with TRBJ1-2; a weak D match, TRBD1 (6 bases). The germline V gene has CDR1 SGHTA and CDR2 FQGTGA. Trimming removed 5 bases at V and 4 bases at J, with 20 bases between. This CDR3 contains 16 residues. The CDR3 DNA sequence: TGTGCCAGCAGCCCAAAGCGTACAGGGTCTGGCTATGGCTACACCTTC. The encoded protein is CASSPKRTGSGYGYTF.

V usage is TRBV4-2 and J usage is TRBJ2-3; a possible D gene is TRBD2 (7 bases). The CDR3 is 14 residues long. Germline CDR1 LGHNA, CDR2 YNFKEQ. Deletions cut 6 bases from V and 3 bases from J, with 13 bases between. CDR3 sequence (DNA): TGTGCCAGCAGGGGGGGGGCCAGGACAGATACGCAGTATTTT. It yields the protein CASRGGARTDTQYF.

This clone was detected only a few times. This chain links TRBV7-9 with TRBJ1-3; no firm D call. With 8 bases removed from V and 4 bases from J, the gap between germline ends came to 15 bases. Germline assignment: CDR1 SEHNR and CDR2 FQNEAQ (reference sequence). CDR3 size: 14 residues. This chain's CDR3 is CASESLGAGNTIYF. The CDR3 coding sequence is TGTGCCAGCGAGAGCTTGGGAGCGGGAAACACCATATATTTT.

The V and J genes are TRBV6-5 and TRBJ1-4, with TRBD1 as a possible D gene (6 bases). The germline gives CDR1 MNHEY, CDR2 SVGAGI. The CDR3 runs 15 residues. Trimming shortened V by 6 bases and J by 8 bases, and 19 bases separated the two germline ends. In DNA form, the CDR3 reads TGTGCCAGCAGGGATACAGGGAAGTCCGAGGAAAAACTGTTTTTT. It translates to CASRDTGKSEEKLFF.

The V gene is TRBV25-1, the J gene TRBJ1-3, with D possibly being TRBD1 (5 bases). Germline loops: CDR1 MGHDK, CDR2 SYGVNS. The V end lost 2 bases, the J end lost 4 bases, and 9 bases lay between the germline ends. This CDR3 spans 14 amino acids. This CDR3 reads CASSETREGNTIYF. CDR3 DNA: TGTGCCAGCAGTGAAACCAGGGAAGGAAACACCATATATTTT.

The CDR3 DNA reads as TGTGCCAGCAGCTTAAATCAAAACACTGAAGCTTTCTTT. The encoded protein is CASSLNQNTEAFF. The chain recombines TRBV7-3 with TRBJ1-1; D gene uncertain. The CDR3 consists of 13 residues. V was pared by 1 base and J by 2 bases, with 5 bases between. The germline gives CDR1 SGHTA, CDR2 FQGTGA.

The rearrangement uses TRBV4-1 and TRBJ1-1; TRBD1 matches at 9 bases. With V trimmed by 3 bases and J by 4 bases, 6 bases remained unmatched. This CDR3 is built from 15 residues. Germline CDR1 MGHRA, CDR2 YSYEKL. This CDR3 reads CASSQTGQGITEAFF. The CDR3 DNA reads TGCGCCAGCAGCCAGACCGGACAGGGGATCACTGAAGCTTTCTTT.

The chain uses TRBV19 and TRBJ1-2; 7 bases agree with TRBD1. The germline CDR1 and CDR2 sequences are LNHDA and SQIVND (reference sequence). The CDR3 has 12 residues. Germline trimming cut 5 bases from V and 5 bases from J; bases unmatched to any gene: 2. CDR3 DNA sequence: TGTGCCAGTAGTGACAGGGCTTATGGCTACACCTTC. This codes for CASSDRAYGYTF.

J is TRBJ2-5 and V is TRBV7-2; 9 bases map to TRBD2. Germline CDR1 reads SGHTA; CDR2 reads FQGNSA. After removal of 5 bases from V and 1 base from J, the junction contained 8 bases not matched to a gene. The CDR3 spans 16 residues. The CDR3 nucleotides are TGTGCCAGCAGCCCCCATCTAGCGGGGTCCCAAGAGACCCAGTACTTC. This sequence encodes CASSPHLAGSQETQYF.

The V gene is TRBV13, the J gene TRBJ2-5, with D unresolved. This CDR3 is built from 15 residues. Germline CDR1 is PRHDT and CDR2 is FYEKMQ (reference sequence). The ends were cut back, 4 bases at V and 2 bases at J, with 14 bases in the middle. The CDR3 loop is CASSSRLSVQETQYF. CDR3 sequence (DNA): TGTGCCAGCAGCTCAAGACTGTCAGTACAAGAGACCCAGTACTTC.

The chain uses TRBV15 and TRBJ2-5; possibly TRBD1 for D (6 bases). V lost 3 bases to trimming and J lost 4 bases, with 18 bases between them. The length of the CDR3 is 16 residues. Germline loops: CDR1 LNHNV, CDR2 YYDKDF (reference sequence). The CDR3 DNA sequence: TGTGCCACCAGCAGCTCGACAGGTCATTGGGGAGAGACCCAGTACTTC. Protein product: CATSSSTGHWGETQYF.

This clone was counted between two and nine times. The chain recombines TRBV2 with TRBJ1-2; no reliable D call. The V and J ends lost 7 bases and 7 bases respectively, with 19 bases between them. The CDR3 length is 14 residues. CDR1 and CDR2 from the germline V gene are SNHLY and FYNNEI. The CDR3, as DNA: TGTGCCAGCACAGGATGGACGGAGGTGGGTGGCTACACCTTC. The encoded protein is CASTGWTEVGGYTF.

The rearrangement joins TRBV5-1 to TRBJ1-1; no definite D call. The CDR3 totals 16 residues. V lost 4 bases to trimming and J lost 4 bases, with 20 bases between them. Looked up from germline, CDR1 is SGHRS and CDR2 is YFSETQ. This CDR3 is CASSRIIGLNSTEAFF. DNA of the CDR3: TGCGCCAGCAGCCGCATAATAGGACTCAACAGCACTGAAGCTTTCTTT.